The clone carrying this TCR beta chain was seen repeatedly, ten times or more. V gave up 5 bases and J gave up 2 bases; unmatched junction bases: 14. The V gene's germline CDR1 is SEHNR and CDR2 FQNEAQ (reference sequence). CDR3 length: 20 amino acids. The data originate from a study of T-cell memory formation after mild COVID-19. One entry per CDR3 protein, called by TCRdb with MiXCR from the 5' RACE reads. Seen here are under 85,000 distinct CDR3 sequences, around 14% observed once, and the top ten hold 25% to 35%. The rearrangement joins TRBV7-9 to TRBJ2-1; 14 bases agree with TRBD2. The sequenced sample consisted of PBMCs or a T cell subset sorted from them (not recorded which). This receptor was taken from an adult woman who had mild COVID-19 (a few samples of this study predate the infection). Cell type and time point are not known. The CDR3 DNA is TGTGCCAGCAGCCCCCATGCCGGGACTAGCGGGAGTCCCACCTACAATGAGCAGTTCTTC. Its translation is CASSPHAGTSGSPTYNEQFF.